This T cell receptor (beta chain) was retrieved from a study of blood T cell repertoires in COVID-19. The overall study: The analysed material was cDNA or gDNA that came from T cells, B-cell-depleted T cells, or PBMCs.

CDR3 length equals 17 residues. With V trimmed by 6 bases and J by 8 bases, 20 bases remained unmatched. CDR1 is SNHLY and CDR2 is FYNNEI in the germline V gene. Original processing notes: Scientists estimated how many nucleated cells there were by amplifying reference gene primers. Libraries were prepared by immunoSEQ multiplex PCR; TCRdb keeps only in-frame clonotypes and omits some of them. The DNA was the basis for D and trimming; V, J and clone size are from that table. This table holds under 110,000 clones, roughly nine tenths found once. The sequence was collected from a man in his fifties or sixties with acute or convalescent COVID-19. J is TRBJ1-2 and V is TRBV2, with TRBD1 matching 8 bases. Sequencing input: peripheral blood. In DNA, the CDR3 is TGTGCCAGCAGAGGGGGAGAATTAGGCAGGGGGCATCGAGGCTACACCTTC. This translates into CASRGGELGRGHRGYTF.